The 31 T cell receptor beta chains reported below all come from one sample, sequenced in a study of T cells after yellow fever vaccination. TCRdb re-called the 5' RACE reads through MiXCR, storing one row per CDR3 protein. There are some 340,000 distinct CDR3 sequences in the sample; about 10% occur only once, and 3.3% lies in the top ten. Specimen: CD4+ T cells sorted from PBMCs, collected 45 days after the yellow fever booster vaccination. The receptors come from a man aged 18 to 29 who received the YFV17D yellow fever vaccine.

J is TRBJ2-1 and V is TRBV5-1; D remains unclear. This CDR3 region has 14 residues. Germline V gene sequence: CDR1 SGHRS, CDR2 YFSETQ. The germline V and J ends were trimmed by 6 bases and 0 bases, with 10 bases remaining between them. The DNA of the CDR3 is TGCGCCAGCACCGGGTCTTCCTCCTACAATGAGCAGTTCTTC. It specifies CASTGSSSYNEQFF.

This clonotype was counted at least ten times. The genes are TRBV15 and TRBJ2-1; 12 bases are a match to TRBD2. The CDR3 sequence is 15 residues long. The V gene end was trimmed by 2 bases and the J gene end by 9 bases; junction bases not matched to a gene: 5. CDR1 and CDR2 (germline): LNHNV, YYDKDF (reference sequence). CDR3 sequence reads: CATSRPSGGATEQFF. CDR3 nucleotides: TGTGCCACCAGCAGACCTAGCGGGGGGGCCACTGAGCAGTTCTTC.

This clonotype appeared many times. The chain employs TRBV11-2 and TRBJ2-1; no reliable D call. V lost 5 bases and J lost 5, with 10 bases in between. Germline CDR1 reads SGHAT; CDR2 reads FQNNGV. This CDR3 comprises 13 residues. CDR3 in DNA: TGTGCCAGCAGCCTCGGTCGCCACAATGAGCAGTTCTTC. Translation: CASSLGRHNEQFF.

This clonotype was counted many times. The V and J genes are TRBV4-1 and TRBJ2-7; the D call may be TRBD1 or TRBD2 (5 bases each). Trimming shortened V by 6 bases and J by 2 bases, and 26 bases separated the two germline ends. This CDR3 contains 18 residues. Germline-derived CDR1 and CDR2 are MGHRA and YSYEKL. DNA of the CDR3: TGCGCCAGCAGTCTACACTTTCGAGCAGGGAGAGTAACCTACGAGCAGTACGTC. Translated, it gives CASSLHFRAGRVTYEQYV.

In DNA, the CDR3 is TGTGCCAGCAGCTTAGGTTATTGGGCTTTCTTT. The encoded protein is CASSLGYWAFF. The rearrangement uses TRBV7-2 and TRBJ1-1; D is ambiguous. V was pared by 1 base and J by 11 bases, with 8 bases between. The germline V gene has CDR1 SGHTA and CDR2 FQGNSA. The CDR3 has 11 residues.

V and J are TRBV29-1 and TRBJ1-3, with D maybe TRBD1 (5 bases). With 6 bases removed from V and 3 bases from J, the gap between germline ends came to 15 bases. The CDR3 length is 14 residues. The germline CDR1 and CDR2 sequences are SQVTM and ANQGSEA. CDR3 sequence reads: CSVTDTGGGNTIYF. In DNA, the CDR3 is TGCAGCGTCACGGACACCGGAGGTGGAAACACCATATATTTT.

In its sample, this clonotype was seen many times. This chain links TRBV6-5 with TRBJ2-7; the D is unclear. V was shortened by 6 bases and J by 3 bases, with 18 bases between the two germline ends. This CDR3 comprises 15 residues. Germline CDR1 and CDR2: MNHEY and SVGAGI. CDR3 sequence reads: CASRQYTSGHYEQYF. The DNA for the CDR3 is TGTGCCAGCAGACAGTACACCTCAGGTCACTACGAGCAGTACTTC.

This clonotype occurred many times. The CDR3 spells CSAVPGQGSDTQYF. As DNA, the CDR3 is TGCAGTGCCGTCCCGGGACAGGGTTCGGATACGCAGTATTTT. This chain links TRBV20-1 with TRBJ2-3; TRBD1 aligns across 9 bases. With 6 bases clipped from V and 6 bases from J, the junction kept 10 bases outside the gene matches. The CDR3 consists of 14 residues. Germline CDR1 and CDR2: DFQATT and SNEGSKA (reference sequence).

CDR3 nucleotide sequence: TGTGCCAGCAGCCAGGACCGACAGGGGGAAAGCAATCAGCCCCAGCATTTT. Protein sequence: CASSQDRQGESNQPQHF. This chain connects TRBV4-2 to TRBJ1-5; 9 nucleotides line up with TRBD1. The V and J ends lost 3 bases and 1 base, in that order; junction bases with no gene match: 7. CDR1 is LGHNA, CDR2 YNFKEQ, per germline. The CDR3 loop spans 17 amino acids.

V gene TRBV20-1 combines with J gene TRBJ2-5; the D is unclear. Germline V gene lookup returns CDR1 DFQATT and CDR2 SNEGSKA (reference sequence). The V end lost 3 bases, the J end lost 1 base, and 12 bases lay between the germline ends. The CDR3 covers 14 residues. As DNA, the CDR3 is TGCAGTGCTAGGCAGAGCCTACTCCAAGAGACCCAGTACTTC. It specifies CSARQSLLQETQYF.

This sequence joins TRBV18 and TRBJ1-1; the D is unclear. The CDR3 length is 18 residues. Germline assignment: CDR1 KGHSH and CDR2 LQKENI. The ends were cut back, 0 bases at V and 6 bases at J, with 23 bases in the middle. The CDR3 coding sequence is TGTGCCAGCTCACCACCTTTTGGGCCGTCGGAAGGGCATCCTGAAGCTTTCTTT. This sequence encodes CASSPPFGPSEGHPEAFF.

This clonotype came up a few times. This chain uses TRBV5-1 with TRBJ2-5, with a possible D match to TRBD2 (6 bases). Germline V gene lookup returns CDR1 SGHRS and CDR2 YFSETQ. This CDR3 has 16 amino acids. V lost 2 bases and J lost 1, with 15 bases in between. CDR3: CASSFSGPPVQETQYF. The DNA for the CDR3 is TGCGCCAGCAGCTTTAGCGGACCTCCCGTCCAAGAGACCCAGTACTTC.

The rearrangement joins TRBV28 to TRBJ1-2; the match to TRBD1 covers 11 bases. The CDR3 runs 17 residues. The germline V gene has CDR1 MDHEN and CDR2 SYDVKM. V shed 5 bases, J shed 6 bases, and the junction held 14 bases outside the gene matches. This CDR3 reads CASSPTTRDRGGHGYTF. The CDR3 nucleotides are TGTGCCAGCAGTCCGACGACCCGGGACAGGGGGGGGCATGGCTACACCTTC.

This clonotype was counted between two and nine times. The chain combines TRBV18 with TRBJ2-1; D remains unclear. The CDR3 is 11 amino acids. The germline V and J ends were trimmed by 5 bases and 9 bases, with 8 bases remaining between them. Germline V gives CDR1 KGHSH, CDR2 LQKENI. Here the CDR3 DNA reads TGTGCCAGCTCAGCGAGACTTGAGCAGTTCTTC. Its protein product is CASSARLEQFF.

This clonotype occurred many times. Here the CDR3 reads CASSNQGSETQYF. The CDR3 region has the DNA TGCGCCAGCAGCAATCAGGGATCGGAGACCCAGTACTTC. The chain employs TRBV5-1 and TRBJ2-5; D is possibly TRBD1 (5 bases). V lost 4 bases to trimming and J lost 5 bases, with 12 bases between them. CDR3 length: 13 residues. Germline CDR1 is SGHRS and CDR2 is YFSETQ.

In this sample, this clonotype turned up many times. The chain has TRBV12-3 or TRBV12-4 and TRBJ2-2; D may be TRBD1 (6 bases). Trimming removed 5 bases at V and 5 bases at J, with 12 bases between. CDR3 length: 14 residues. CDR3 sequence: CASSLLGGTGELFF. The CDR3 DNA is TGTGCCAGCAGTCTACTAGGGGGTACCGGGGAGCTGTTTTTT.

The V gene is TRBV6-5, the J gene TRBJ1-1, with TRBD1 as a possible D gene (5 bases). The CDR3 covers 16 residues. Germline V lookup: CDR1 MNHEY, CDR2 SVGAGI. V was cut by 7 bases and J by 0 bases, with 18 bases left in between. CDR3 in amino acids: CASTRFRGSMNTEAFF. In DNA, the CDR3 is TGTGCCAGCACCCGATTTCGGGGCTCCATGAACACTGAAGCTTTCTTT.

J is TRBJ2-1 and V is TRBV7-2; TRBD2 might be the D (6 bases). The germline gives CDR1 SGHTA, CDR2 FQGNSA. The ends were cut back, 0 bases at V and 10 bases at J, with 16 bases in the middle. CDR3 length: 15 residues. The CDR3 region is CASSLAGTPGGEQFF. The CDR3 bases are TGTGCCAGCAGCTTAGCCGGGACTCCTGGTGGGGAGCAGTTCTTC.

This clonotype has a handful of counts. This chain connects TRBV14 to TRBJ2-7, with D tentatively TRBD1 (6 bases). The CDR3 length is 14 residues. Deletions cut 3 bases from V and 3 bases from J, with 12 bases between. Germline V gene sequence: CDR1 SGHDN, CDR2 FVKESK. The CDR3 DNA sequence: TGTGCCAGCAGCCAGTCAGGGGCATTCTACGAGCAGTACGTC. Amino acids: CASSQSGAFYEQYV.

This clonotype has ten or more counts. The chain recombines TRBV5-1 with TRBJ2-1; 7 nucleotides agree with TRBD2. The V gene's germline CDR1 is SGHRS and CDR2 YFSETQ. The CDR3 is made up of 15 amino acids. With V trimmed by 4 bases and J by 3 bases, 7 bases remained unmatched. The CDR3 coding sequence is TGCGCCAGCAGCGCCAGGGAGGGGAACTACAATGAGCAGTTCTTC. Its translation is CASSAREGNYNEQFF.

This clonotype was counted only a few times. The chain links TRBV20-1 to TRBJ2-3; TRBD2 agrees at 7 bases. Germline lookup yields CDR1 DFQATT and CDR2 SNEGSKA (reference sequence). The CDR3 is made up of 16 amino acids. Losses at the gene ends were 3 bases for V and 0 bases for J; bases not matched to a gene: 9. CDR3: CSARIPSGVSTDTQYF. The CDR3 DNA follows: TGCAGTGCTAGGATACCAAGCGGGGTGAGCACAGATACGCAGTATTTT.

The table lists this clonotype with many counts. The chain links TRBV29-1 to TRBJ2-7; maybe TRBD1 (6 bases). Per the germline V gene, CDR1 is SQVTM and CDR2 is ANQGSEA. This CDR3 comprises 14 residues. Trimming left V 4 bases short and J 3 bases short, with 16 bases between. Written as DNA, the CDR3 is TGCAGCGTTGCATTTGGGACAATAATCTACGAGCAGTACTTC. This translates into CSVAFGTIIYEQYF.

This chain uses TRBV12-3 or TRBV12-4 with TRBJ2-7; unclear D gene. This CDR3 is built from 14 residues. The ends were cut back, 3 bases at V and 1 base at J, with 10 bases in the middle. CDR3 nucleotides: TGTGCCAGCAGTTTGAATGGCTTTTCCTACGAGCAGTACGTC. It encodes CASSLNGFSYEQYV.

This clonotype was observed a handful of times. The chain has TRBV20-1 and TRBJ1-2; D unresolved. Trimming removed 0 bases at V and 4 bases at J, with 12 bases between. This CDR3 is built from 14 residues. Germline V gene data show CDR1 as DFQATT and CDR2 as SNEGSKA (reference sequence). CDR3: CSARDMLWGYGYTF. DNA for the CDR3: TGCAGTGCTAGAGATATGCTCTGGGGCTATGGCTACACCTTC.

Only a few counts were recorded for this clonotype. J is TRBJ2-1 and V is TRBV5-6, with TRBD2 identical over 7 bases. V shed 4 bases and J 8 bases; nucleotides not matched to a gene: 12. Germline V lookup: CDR1 SGHDT, CDR2 YYEEEE. This CDR3 has 15 residues. CDR3 residues: CASSPPGLVRHEQFF. As DNA, the CDR3 is TGTGCCAGCAGCCCGCCCGGACTAGTCAGGCATGAGCAGTTCTTC.

This sequence joins TRBV18 and TRBJ2-7; TRBD2 might be the D (7 bases). Germline values: CDR1 KGHSH, CDR2 LQKENI. There are 14 residues in the CDR3. Deletions cut 2 bases from V and 8 bases from J, with 16 bases between. This CDR3 is CASSPVRGAYQQYF. In DNA form, the CDR3 reads TGTGCCAGCTCACCAGTTCGGGGGGCCTATCAGCAGTACTTC.

The chain couples TRBV4-2 to TRBJ2-5, with 11 bases lining up with TRBD2. The J segment lost 2 bases and the V segment lost 3 bases, leaving 8 bases of the junction unmatched. The CDR3 contains 17 residues. The germline gives CDR1 LGHNA, CDR2 YNFKEQ. CDR3 loop: CASSQNPSGGLQETQYF. CDR3 DNA: TGTGCCAGCAGCCAGAACCCTAGCGGGGGGTTACAAGAGACCCAGTACTTC.

This clonotype was counted only a few times. This chain connects TRBV12-3 or TRBV12-4 to TRBJ1-2, with 10 bases lining up with TRBD1. V lost 6 bases, J lost 8 bases, and 18 bases stayed unmatched. The CDR3 length is 17 residues. In DNA, the CDR3 is TGTGCCAGCAGCCTTAGGCTTTGGACAGGGGGTTTTGAGGGCTACACCTTC. It encodes CASSLRLWTGGFEGYTF.

This clonotype was detected ten times or more. This chain connects TRBV10-3 to TRBJ2-2, with 11 nucleotides matching TRBD2. Germline V gene lookup returns CDR1 ENHRY and CDR2 SYGVKD. The CDR3 contains 17 residues. V was clipped by 6 bases and J by 5 bases; unmatched bases: 11. CDR3 sequence reads: CAISTTGTSGDTGELFF. The CDR3 DNA is TGTGCCATCAGCACCACCGGGACTAGCGGAGATACCGGGGAGCTGTTTTTT.

This clonotype has ten or more counts. The chain combines TRBV7-3 with TRBJ1-6; TRBD1 matches 7 bases. The length of the CDR3 is 15 residues. Germline CDR1 SGHTA, CDR2 FQGTGA. V shed 5 bases, J shed 7 bases, and the junction held 8 bases outside the gene matches. For the CDR3, the DNA is TGTGCCAGCAGCCTAGGGGGCGCGTTGAATTCACCCCTCCACTTT. Its protein product is CASSLGGALNSPLHF.

This clonotype was counted between two and nine times. The chain links TRBV24-1 to TRBJ2-6, with TRBD1 matching 7 bases. The CDR3 is 17 residues long. Germline CDR1 is KGHDR and CDR2 is SFDVKD. The ends lost 12 bases at V and 0 bases at J; junction bases unmatched: 13. The CDR3 DNA sequence: TGTGCCGCTTACTTCCGGGACAGAAACTCTGGGGCCAACGTCCTGACTTTC. It codes for CAAYFRDRNSGANVLTF.